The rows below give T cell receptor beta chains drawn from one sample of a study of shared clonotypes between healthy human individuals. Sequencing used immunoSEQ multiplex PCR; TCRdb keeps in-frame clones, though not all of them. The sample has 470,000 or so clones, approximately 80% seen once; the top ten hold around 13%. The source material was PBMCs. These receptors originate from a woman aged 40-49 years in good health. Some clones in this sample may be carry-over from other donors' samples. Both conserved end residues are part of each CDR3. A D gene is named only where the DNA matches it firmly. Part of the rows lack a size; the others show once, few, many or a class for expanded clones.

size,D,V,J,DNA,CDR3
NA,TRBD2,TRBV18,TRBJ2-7,TGTGCCAGCTCACTGTCGCGGGAGGCGAGGGAGCAGTACTTC,CASSLSREAREQYF
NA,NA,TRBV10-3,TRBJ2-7,TGTGCCATCAGTGCGGGGCGGGAAGCAAGCGAGCAGTACTTC,CAISAGREASEQYF
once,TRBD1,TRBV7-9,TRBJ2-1,TGTGCCAGCAGCTTACAGGGGGCGACCTACAATGAGCAGTTCTTC,CASSLQGATYNEQFF
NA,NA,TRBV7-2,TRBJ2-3,TGTGCCAGCAACCGACCCTCTAGCACAGATACGCAGTATTTT,CASNRPSSTDTQYF
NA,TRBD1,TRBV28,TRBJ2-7,TGTGCCAGCAGGCCGGGACAGACCTCCTACGAGCAGTACTTC,CASRPGQTSYEQYF
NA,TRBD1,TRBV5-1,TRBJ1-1,TGCGCCAGCAGCGTAGGACAGGGGGCAATGGTCACTGAAGCTTTCTTT,CASSVGQGAMVTEAFF
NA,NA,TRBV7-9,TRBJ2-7,TGTGCCAGCAGCTTAGGTTACAGCAACGAGCAGTACTTC,CASSLGYSNEQYF
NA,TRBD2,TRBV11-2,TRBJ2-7,TGTGCCAGCAGCCCAGCGGGAGTCACGTACTTC,CASSPAGVTYF
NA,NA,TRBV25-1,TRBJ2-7,TGTGCCAGCAGTGATGTAGGGAGTGTGACCTACGAGCAGTACTTC,CASSDVGSVTYEQYF
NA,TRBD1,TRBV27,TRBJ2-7,TGTGCCAGCAGGGTCCGGGACAGCTCCTACGAGCAGTACTTC,CASRVRDSSYEQYF
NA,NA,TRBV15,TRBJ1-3,TGTGCCACCAGCGGAGGGGAAGGAGTAGGCACTGGAAACACCATATATTTT,CATSGGEGVGTGNTIYF
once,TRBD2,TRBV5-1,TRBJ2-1,TGCGCCAGCAGCTCTGGACTAGCGGGAGGTTATGAGCAGTTCTTC,CASSSGLAGGYEQFF
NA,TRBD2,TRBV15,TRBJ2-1,TGTGCCACCAGTTCGCCAGGGACTAGCGGGAGGTTTAATGAGCAGTTCTTC,CATSSPGTSGRFNEQFF